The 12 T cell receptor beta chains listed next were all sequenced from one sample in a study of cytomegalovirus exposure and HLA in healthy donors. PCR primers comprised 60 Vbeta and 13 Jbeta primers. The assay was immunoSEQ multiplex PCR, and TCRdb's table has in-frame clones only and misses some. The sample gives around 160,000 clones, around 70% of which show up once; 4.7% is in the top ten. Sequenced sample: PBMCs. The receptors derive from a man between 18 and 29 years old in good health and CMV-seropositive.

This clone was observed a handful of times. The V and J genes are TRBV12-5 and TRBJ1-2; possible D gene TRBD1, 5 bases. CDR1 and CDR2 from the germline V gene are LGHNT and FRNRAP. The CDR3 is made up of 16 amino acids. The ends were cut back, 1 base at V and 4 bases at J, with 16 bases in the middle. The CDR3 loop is CASGLGAGGEIYGYTF. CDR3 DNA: TGTGCTAGTGGTTTGGGGGCTGGAGGGGAAATCTATGGCTACACCTTC.

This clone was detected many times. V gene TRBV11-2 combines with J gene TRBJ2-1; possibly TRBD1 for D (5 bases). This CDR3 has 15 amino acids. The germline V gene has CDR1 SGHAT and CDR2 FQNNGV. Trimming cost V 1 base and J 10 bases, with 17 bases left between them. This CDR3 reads CASSLASLGSGEQFF. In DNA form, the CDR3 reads TGTGCCAGCAGCTTAGCTTCGCTAGGGTCAGGGGAGCAGTTCTTC.

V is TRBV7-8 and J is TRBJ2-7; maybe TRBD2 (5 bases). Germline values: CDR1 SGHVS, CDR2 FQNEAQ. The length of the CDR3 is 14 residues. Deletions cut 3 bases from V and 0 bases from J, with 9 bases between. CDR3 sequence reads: CASSFGSGSYEQYV. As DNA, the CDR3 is TGTGCCAGCAGCTTTGGGAGTGGCTCCTACGAGCAGTACGTC.

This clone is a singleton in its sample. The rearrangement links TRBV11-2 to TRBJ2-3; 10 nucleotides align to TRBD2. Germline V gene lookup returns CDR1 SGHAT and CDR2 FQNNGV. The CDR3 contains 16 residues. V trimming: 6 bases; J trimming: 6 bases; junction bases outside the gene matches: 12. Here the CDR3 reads CASSPDRLAGVDTQYF. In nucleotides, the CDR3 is TGTGCCAGCAGTCCAGACAGGCTAGCGGGAGTCGATACGCAGTATTTT.

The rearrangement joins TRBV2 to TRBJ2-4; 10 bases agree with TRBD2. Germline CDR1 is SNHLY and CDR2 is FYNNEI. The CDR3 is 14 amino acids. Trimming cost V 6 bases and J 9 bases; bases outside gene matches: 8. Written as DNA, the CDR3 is TGTGCCAGCAGGGTCAGCGGGGGGGCAAGCATTCAGTACTTC. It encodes CASRVSGGASIQYF.

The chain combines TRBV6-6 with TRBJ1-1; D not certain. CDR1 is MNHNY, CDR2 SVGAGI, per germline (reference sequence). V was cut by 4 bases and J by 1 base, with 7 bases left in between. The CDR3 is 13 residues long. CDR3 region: CASSSDWNTEAFF. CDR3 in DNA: TGTGCCAGCAGTTCGGACTGGAACACTGAAGCTTTCTTT.

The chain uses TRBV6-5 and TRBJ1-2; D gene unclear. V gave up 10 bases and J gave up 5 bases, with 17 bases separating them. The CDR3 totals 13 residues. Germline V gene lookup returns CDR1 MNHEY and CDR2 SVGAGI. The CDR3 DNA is TGTGCCACGGCCAGAACCCTAGGTTATGGCTACACCTTC. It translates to CATARTLGYGYTF.

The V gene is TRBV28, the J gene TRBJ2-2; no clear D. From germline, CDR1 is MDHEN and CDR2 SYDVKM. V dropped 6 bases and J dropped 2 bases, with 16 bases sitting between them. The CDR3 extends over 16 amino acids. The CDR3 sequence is CASRNALLFNTGELFF. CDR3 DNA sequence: TGTGCCAGCAGGAACGCGCTGCTATTTAACACCGGGGAGCTGTTTTTT.

CDR3 in DNA: TGTGCCAGCAGCTTAGAAGGGGCAGGGCAGGGCTACACCTTC. Protein: CASSLEGAGQGYTF. This chain links TRBV11-2 with TRBJ1-2, with D possibly TRBD1 on 5 matching bases. Germline V CDR1 and CDR2: SGHAT, FQNNGV. The V gene lost 0 bases and the J gene lost 8 bases, with 13 bases spanning the gap. This CDR3 comprises 14 residues.

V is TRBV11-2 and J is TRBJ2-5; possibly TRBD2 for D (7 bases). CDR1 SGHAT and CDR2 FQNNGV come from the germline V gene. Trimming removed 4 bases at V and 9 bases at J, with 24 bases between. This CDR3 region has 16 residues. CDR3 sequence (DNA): TGTGCCAGCAGCTCCCCGGGTGGTAGGGGGGGACGGGCCCAGTACTTC. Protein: CASSSPGGRGGRAQYF.

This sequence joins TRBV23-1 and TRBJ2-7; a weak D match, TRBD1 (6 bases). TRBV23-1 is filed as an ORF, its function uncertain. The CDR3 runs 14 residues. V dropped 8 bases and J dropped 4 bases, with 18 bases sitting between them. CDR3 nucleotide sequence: TGCGCCAGCCGCCTTCGGACAGCTGATTACGAGCAGTACGTC. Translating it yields CASRLRTADYEQYV.

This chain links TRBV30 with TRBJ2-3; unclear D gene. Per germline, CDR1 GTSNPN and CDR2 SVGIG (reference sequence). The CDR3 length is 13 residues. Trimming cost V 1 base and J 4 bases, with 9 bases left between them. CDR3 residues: CAWSGLAADTQYF. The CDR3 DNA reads TGTGCCTGGAGTGGACTGGCGGCAGATACGCAGTATTTT. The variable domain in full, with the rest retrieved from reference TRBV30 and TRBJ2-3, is SQTIHQWPATLVQPVGSPLSLECTVEGTSNPNLYWYRQAAGRGLQLLFYSVGIGQISSEVPQNLSASRPQDRQFILSSKKLLLSDSGFYLCAWSGLAADTQYFGPGTRLTVL.